This T cell receptor beta chain was sequenced in a study of blood T cell repertoires in COVID-19. The wider study: Some COVID-19 samples were acute and others convalescent; all came from the United States, Italy and Spain.

Profiling relied on immunoSEQ multiplex PCR, and the TCRdb table lists in-frame clones only, not all of them. This table holds under 300,000 clones, roughly 89% found once. CDR1 is SGHRS, CDR2 YFSETQ, per germline. V gave up 5 bases and J gave up 0 bases; unmatched junction bases: 2. The CDR3 runs to 14 residues. The chain joins TRBV5-1 to TRBJ1-3; 7 bases fit TRBD1. The sequencing input was peripheral blood. This TCR was recovered from a woman aged 40 to 55 who had recovered from COVID-19. CDR3 protein: CASSGTDSGNTIYF. The CDR3 coding sequence is TGCGCCAGCAGTGGGACAGACTCTGGAAACACCATATATTTT.